This T cell receptor beta chain is from a study of graft-versus-host responses after intestinal transplantation. The wider study: Each of the recipients got a multivisceral, liver-intestinal, or isolated intestinal transplant. Induction with anti-thymocyte globulin, then tacrolimus and steroids for three to four years, was given to all recipients. General study points: Among circulating GvH clones, peak levels were associated with early post-transplant declines in HvG clones. When patients had graft-donor T cell macrochimerism, their allografts held high graft-versus-host to host-versus-graft clonal ratios.

The assay was immunoSEQ multiplex PCR, and TCRdb's table has in-frame clones only and misses some. The table has 17,000 or so clones, roughly 80% seen once. V was cut by 5 bases and J by 2 bases, with 19 bases left in between. CDR3 length: 16 residues. Per germline, CDR1 SEHNR and CDR2 FQNEAQ (reference sequence). With regard to this clone: Its antigen is unknown.

Investigators treated the graft tissue so that it released intraepithelial and lamina propria lymphocytes. Sequences were derived from ileum tissue, sampled 17 days after transplant. The chain links TRBV7-9 to TRBJ2-7, with TRBD2 as a possible D gene (6 bases). The source of this sequence is a human patient who received an intestinal transplant, so some T cells may come from the graft donor. Here the CDR3 DNA reads TGTGCCAGCAGCACCCCGGTGGGTAGCGGAGCCTACGAGCAGTACTTC. Translated, it gives CASSTPVGSGAYEQYF.